The clone carrying this T cell receptor beta chain showed up just a few times. The data stem from a study of low-dose radiotherapy and immunotherapy resistance in tumors. First-strand cDNA used TRAV- and TRBV-specific primers, covering alpha and beta chains. Using a constant-region primer together with a V-primer adapter, TCRs were subjected to around 20 PCR cycles of amplification. MiXCR was run by TCRdb on the reads, yielding one entry per CDR3 protein. The sample contains 35,000 to 50,000 distinct CDR3 sequences, 20% of which appear only once. Time point noted: after trial treatment. Treatment in this sample: LDRT plus nivolumab, ipilimumab, low-dose cyclophosphamide and aspirin (RACIN trial). V gave up 5 bases and J gave up 9 bases, with 11 bases separating them. The length of the CDR3 is 12 residues. Germline CDR1 reads MNHEY; CDR2 reads SMNVEV (reference sequence).

The source of this sequence is a female donor with ovarian cancer. This material consisted of PBMCs, taken after low-dose radiotherapy plus immunotherapy. This chain joins TRBV27 and TRBJ2-1; no firm D call. CDR3 sequence: CASSVWSGEQFF. CDR3 sequence (DNA): TGTGCCAGCAGTGTTTGGTCGGGTGAGCAGTTCTTC.